This T cell receptor beta chain was captured in a study of glioma-infiltrating T cells. TCR alpha and beta CDR3 regions were amplified from RNA using iRepertoire nested multiplex PCR. In TCRdb, the multiplex PCR reads were re-called with MiXCR into one record per CDR3 protein. The profile shows about 89,000 distinct CDR3 sequences, less than 30% of them singletons. The CDR3 is 16 residues long. Germline trimming cut 7 bases from V and 0 bases from J; bases unmatched to any gene: 8. Germline V gives CDR1 SGHTA, CDR2 FQGNSA. The sample taken for sequencing was glioma tissue, nonneoplastic brain tissue, or PBMCs (not recorded which). The chain carries TRBV7-2 and TRBJ1-1; 10 bases are a match to TRBD1. The sequence derives from a human donor with low-grade glioma or glioblastoma, undergoing nonglioma brain surgery, or in good health (not recorded which). The CDR3 is CASIRRQGALNTEAFF. The CDR3 DNA reads TGTGCCAGCATCCGCCGACAGGGGGCCTTGAACACTGAAGCTTTCTTT.